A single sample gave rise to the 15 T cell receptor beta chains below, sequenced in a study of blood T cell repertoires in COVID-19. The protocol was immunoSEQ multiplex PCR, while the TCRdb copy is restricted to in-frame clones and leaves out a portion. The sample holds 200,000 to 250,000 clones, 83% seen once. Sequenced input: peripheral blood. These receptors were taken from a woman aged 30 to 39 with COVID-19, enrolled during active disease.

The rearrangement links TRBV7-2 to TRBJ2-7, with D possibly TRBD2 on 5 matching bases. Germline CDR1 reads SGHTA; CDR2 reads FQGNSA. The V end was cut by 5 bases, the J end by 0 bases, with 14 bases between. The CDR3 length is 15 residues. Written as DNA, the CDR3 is TGTGCCAGCAGCCCGGACTGGACGGGCTCCTACGAGCAGTACTTC. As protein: CASSPDWTGSYEQYF. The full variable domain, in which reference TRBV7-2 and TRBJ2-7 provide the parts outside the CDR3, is GAGVSQSPSNKVTEKGKDVELRCDPISGHTALYWYRQSLGQGLEFLIYFQGNSAPDKSGLPSDRFSAERTGGSVSTLTIQRTQQEDSAVYLCASSPDWTGSYEQYFGPGTRLTVT.

CDR3 amino acids: CASSRPGQGVPGMGTQYF. The CDR3 DNA reads as TGTGCCAGCAGTCGCCCTGGACAGGGGGTGCCAGGCATGGGGACCCAGTACTTC. The gene calls are TRBV6-6 and TRBJ2-5; 10 bases line up with TRBD1. This CDR3 contains 18 residues. The V gene's germline CDR1 is MNHNY and CDR2 SVGAGI (reference sequence). Unmatched junction bases numbered 19, after V lost 5 bases and J lost 7 bases.

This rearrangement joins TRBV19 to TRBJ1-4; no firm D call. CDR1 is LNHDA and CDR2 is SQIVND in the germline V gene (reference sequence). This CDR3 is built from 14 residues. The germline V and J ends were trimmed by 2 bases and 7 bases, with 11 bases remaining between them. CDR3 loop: CASSILNSPEKLFF. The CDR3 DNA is TGTGCCAGTAGTATACTCAACAGCCCTGAAAAACTGTTTTTT.

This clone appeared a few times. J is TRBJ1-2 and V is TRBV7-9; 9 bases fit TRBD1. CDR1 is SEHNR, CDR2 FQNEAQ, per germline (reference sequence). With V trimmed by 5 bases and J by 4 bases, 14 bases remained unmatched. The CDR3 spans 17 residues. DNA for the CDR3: TGTGCCAGCAGCCTACCCGGGACAGGGTCGGGTTTCTATGGCTACACCTTC. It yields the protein CASSLPGTGSGFYGYTF.

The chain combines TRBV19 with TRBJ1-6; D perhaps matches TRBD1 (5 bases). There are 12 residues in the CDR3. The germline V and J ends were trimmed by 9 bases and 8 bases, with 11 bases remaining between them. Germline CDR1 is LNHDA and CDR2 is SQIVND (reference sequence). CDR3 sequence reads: CASNFRDSPLHF. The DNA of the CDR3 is TGTGCCAGCAATTTCAGGGATTCACCCCTCCACTTT.

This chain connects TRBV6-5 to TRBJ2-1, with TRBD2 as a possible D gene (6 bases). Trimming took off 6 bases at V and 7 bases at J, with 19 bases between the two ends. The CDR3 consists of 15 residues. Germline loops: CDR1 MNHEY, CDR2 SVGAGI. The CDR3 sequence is CASSLGGEGRNEQFF. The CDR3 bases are TGTGCCAGCAGCCTCGGGGGTGAGGGGAGGAATGAGCAGTTCTTC.

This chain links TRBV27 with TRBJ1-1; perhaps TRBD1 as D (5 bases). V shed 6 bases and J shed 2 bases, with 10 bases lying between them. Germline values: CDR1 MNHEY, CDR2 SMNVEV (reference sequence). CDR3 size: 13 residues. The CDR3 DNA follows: TGTGCCAGCAGGCAGGGTTTTAACACTGAAGCTTTCTTT. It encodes CASRQGFNTEAFF.

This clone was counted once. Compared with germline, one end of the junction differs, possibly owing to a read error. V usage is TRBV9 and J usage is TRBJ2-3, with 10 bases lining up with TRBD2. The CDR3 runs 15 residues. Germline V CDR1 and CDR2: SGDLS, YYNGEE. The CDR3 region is CASNVLAGITDTQYF. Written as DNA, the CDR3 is TGTGCCAGCAACGTACTAGCGGGAATCACAGATACGCAGTATTTT.

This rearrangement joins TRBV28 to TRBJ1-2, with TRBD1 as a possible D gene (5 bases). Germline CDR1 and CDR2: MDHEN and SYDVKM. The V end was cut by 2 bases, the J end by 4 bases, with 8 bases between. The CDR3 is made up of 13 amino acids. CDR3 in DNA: TGTGCCAGCAGTTTAGGGGGAGGCTATGGCTACACCTTC. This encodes CASSLGGGYGYTF.

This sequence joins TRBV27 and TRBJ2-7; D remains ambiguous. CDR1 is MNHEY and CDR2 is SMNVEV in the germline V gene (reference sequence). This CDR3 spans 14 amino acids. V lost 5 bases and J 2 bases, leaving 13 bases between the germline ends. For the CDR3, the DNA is TGTGCCAGCAGTACAGCCGGCTATACCTACGAGCAGTACTTC. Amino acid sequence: CASSTAGYTYEQYF.

The CDR3 DNA follows: TGTGCCAGCAGCTTGGTGATGGCCGCCGGGTCCACCTTC. It translates to CASSLVMAAGSTF. The V call is TRBV11-2, the J call TRBJ1-2, with D hard to call. The ends were cut back, 3 bases at V and 13 bases at J, with 18 bases in the middle. The germline gives CDR1 SGHAT, CDR2 FQNNGV. The CDR3 runs 13 residues.

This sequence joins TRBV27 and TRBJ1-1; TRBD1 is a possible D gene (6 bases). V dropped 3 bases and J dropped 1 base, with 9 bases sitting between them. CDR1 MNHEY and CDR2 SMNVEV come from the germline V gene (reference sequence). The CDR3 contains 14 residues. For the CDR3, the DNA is TGTGCCAGCAGTTTCAGGGGTGGGAACACTGAAGCTTTCTTT. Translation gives CASSFRGGNTEAFF.

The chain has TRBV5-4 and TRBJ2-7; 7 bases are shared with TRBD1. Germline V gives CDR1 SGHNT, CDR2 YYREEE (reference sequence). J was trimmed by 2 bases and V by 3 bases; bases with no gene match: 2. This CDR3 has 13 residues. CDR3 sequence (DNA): TGTGCCAGCAGCTCAGGGGGACCCTACGAGCAGTACTTC. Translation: CASSSGGPYEQYF.

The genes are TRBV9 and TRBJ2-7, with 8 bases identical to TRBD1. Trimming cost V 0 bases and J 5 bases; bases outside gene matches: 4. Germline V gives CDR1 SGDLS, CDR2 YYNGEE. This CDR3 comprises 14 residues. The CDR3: CASSVGQGSHEQYF. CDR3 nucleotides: TGTGCCAGCAGCGTAGGACAGGGGTCTCACGAGCAGTACTTC.

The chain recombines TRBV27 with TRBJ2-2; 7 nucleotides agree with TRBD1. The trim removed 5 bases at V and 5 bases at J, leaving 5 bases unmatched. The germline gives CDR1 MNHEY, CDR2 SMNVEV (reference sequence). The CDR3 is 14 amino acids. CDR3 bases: TGTGCCAGCAGTCAGACAGGGCGTACCGGGGAGCTGTTTTTT. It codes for CASSQTGRTGELFF.